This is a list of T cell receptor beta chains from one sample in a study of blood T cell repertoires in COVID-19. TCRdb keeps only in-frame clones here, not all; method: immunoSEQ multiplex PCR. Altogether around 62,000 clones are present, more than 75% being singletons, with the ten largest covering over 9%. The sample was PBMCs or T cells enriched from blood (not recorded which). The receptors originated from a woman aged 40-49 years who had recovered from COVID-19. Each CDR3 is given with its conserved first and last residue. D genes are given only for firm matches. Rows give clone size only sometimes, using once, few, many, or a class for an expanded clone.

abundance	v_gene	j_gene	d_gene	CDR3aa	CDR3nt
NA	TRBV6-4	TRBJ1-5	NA	CASSRTLDQPQHF	TGTGCCAGCAGTCGGACATTAGATCAGCCCCAGCATTTT
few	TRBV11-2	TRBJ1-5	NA	CASSLDPLGSKPQHF	TGTGCCAGCAGCTTAGATCCCCTAGGAAGCAAGCCCCAGCATTTT
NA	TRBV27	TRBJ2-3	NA	CASSPPTGPLSTDTQYF	TGTGCCAGCAGTCCACCGACAGGACCACTTAGCACAGATACGCAGTATTTT
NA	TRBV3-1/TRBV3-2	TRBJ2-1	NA	CASSQGVQGGYNEQFF	TGTGCCAGCAGCCAAGGTGTCCAGGGAGGCTACAATGAGCAGTTCTTC
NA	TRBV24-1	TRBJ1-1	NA	CATSDLGQSTGKNTEAFF	TGTGCCACCAGTGATTTAGGACAGTCCACTGGGAAAAACACTGAAGCTTTCTTT
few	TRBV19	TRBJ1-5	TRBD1	CASSTLGQAGQPQHF	TGTGCCAGTAGTACCCTAGGACAGGCTGGGCAGCCCCAGCATTTT
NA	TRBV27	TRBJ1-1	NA	CASSLGGLAEAFF	TGTGCCAGCAGTTTAGGAGGTCTCGCTGAAGCTTTCTTT
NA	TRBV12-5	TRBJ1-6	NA	CASGLVRRGGEDSPLHF	TGTGCTAGTGGTTTGGTAAGACGCGGGGGCGAGGATTCACCCCTCCACTTT
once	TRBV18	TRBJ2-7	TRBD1	CASSPSVPGTGTYEQYF	TGTGCCAGCTCACCGAGCGTTCCCGGGACAGGAACCTACGAGCAGTACTTC
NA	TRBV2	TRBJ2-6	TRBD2	CASSDRGGTGANVLTF	TGTGCCAGCAGTGACCGCGGGGGAACGGGGGCCAACGTCCTGACTTTC
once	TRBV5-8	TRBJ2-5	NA	CASSLGLGQETQYF	TGTGCCAGCAGCTTGGGGCTAGGACAAGAGACCCAGTACTTC
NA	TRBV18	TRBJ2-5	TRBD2	CASSILPRLAGKSETQYF	TGTGCCAGCTCAATTCTTCCTCGACTAGCGGGAAAGTCAGAGACCCAGTACTTC
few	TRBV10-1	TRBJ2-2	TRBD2	CASSESAGAPELFF	TGCGCCAGCAGTGAGTCAGCGGGGGCCCCGGAGCTGTTTTTT
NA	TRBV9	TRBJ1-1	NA	CASRVMEGATEAFF	TGTGCCAGCAGGGTAATGGAAGGGGCAACTGAAGCTTTCTTT
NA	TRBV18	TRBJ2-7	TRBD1	CASSPPSQGAIHEQYF	TGTGCCAGCTCACCACCATCGCAGGGGGCGATCCACGAGCAGTACTTC
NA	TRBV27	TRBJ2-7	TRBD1	CASRYGTGGYEQYF	TGTGCCAGCAGGTATGGGACAGGGGGCTACGAGCAGTACTTC
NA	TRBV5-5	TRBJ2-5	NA	CASSLGGLLETQYF	TGTGCCAGCAGCTTGGGAGGGCTTCTTGAAACCCAGTACTTC
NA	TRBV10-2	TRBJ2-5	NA	CASSRQRGEFKETQYF	TGCGCCAGCAGCCGCCAGCGCGGGGAGTTTAAGGAGACCCAGTACTTC
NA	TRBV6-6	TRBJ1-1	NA	CASSWWGSEDTEAFF	TGTGCCAGCAGCTGGTGGGGTAGCGAAGACACTGAAGCTTTCTTT
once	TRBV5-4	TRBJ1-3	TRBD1	CASGDSGNTIYF	TGTGCCAGCGGGGACAGTGGAAACACCATATATTTT
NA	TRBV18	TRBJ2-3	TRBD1	CASSRDRGVLGTDTQYF	TGTGCCAGCTCGCGGGACAGGGGCGTCCTGGGAACAGATACGCAGTATTTT
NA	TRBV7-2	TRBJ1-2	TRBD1	CASSQGQGSGYTF	TGTGCCAGCAGCCAGGGACAGGGGTCTGGCTACACCTTC
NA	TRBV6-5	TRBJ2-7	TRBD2	CASSFLTSGAEQYF	TGTGCCAGCAGTTTCCTGACTAGCGGGGCCGAGCAGTACTTC
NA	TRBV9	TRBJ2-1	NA	CASSGLLRQPYNEQFF	TGTGCCAGCAGCGGTTTACTACGACAGCCTTACAATGAGCAGTTCTTC
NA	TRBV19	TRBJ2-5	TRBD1	CASMVGQVEGETQYF	TGTGCCAGTATGGTGGGACAGGTAGAAGGAGAGACCCAGTACTTC
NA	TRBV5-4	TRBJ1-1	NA	CASSLKAVNTEAFF	TGTGCCAGCAGCTTGAAGGCGGTGAACACTGAAGCTTTCTTT
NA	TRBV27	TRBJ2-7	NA	CASSPVGTSYEQYF	TGTGCCAGCAGCCCCGTCGGGACTTCCTACGAGCAGTACTTC
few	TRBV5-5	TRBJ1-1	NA	CASRRDGGIMNTEAFF	TGTGCCAGCAGAAGGGACGGAGGGATTATGAACACTGAAGCTTTCTTT
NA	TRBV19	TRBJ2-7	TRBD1	CASSIRDRGFSEQYF	TGTGCCAGTAGTATAAGGGACAGGGGTTTTAGCGAGCAGTACTTC
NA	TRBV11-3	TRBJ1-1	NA	CASSFRGLEAFF	TGTGCCAGCAGCTTTCGGGGACTTGAAGCTTTCTTT
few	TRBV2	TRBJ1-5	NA	CASSDDGRDQPQHF	TGTGCCAGCAGTGATGACGGTCGGGATCAGCCCCAGCATTTT
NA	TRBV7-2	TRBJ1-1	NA	CASSWDTANTEAFF	TGTGCCAGCAGCTGGGACACGGCGAACACTGAAGCTTTCTTT
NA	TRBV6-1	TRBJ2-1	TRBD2	CASSESSGGASEQFF	TGTGCCAGCAGTGAATCTAGCGGGGGGGCCAGTGAGCAGTTCTTC
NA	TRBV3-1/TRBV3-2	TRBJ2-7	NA	CASSQTGITYEQYF	TGTGCCAGCAGCCAAACAGGGATAACCTACGAGCAGTACTTC
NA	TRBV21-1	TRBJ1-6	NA	CARGRGDYNSPLHF	TGTGCCAGGGGCAGGGGAGACTATAATTCACCCCTCCACTTT
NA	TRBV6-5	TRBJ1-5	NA	CASAVLGNQPQHF	TGTGCCAGCGCGGTGTTAGGCAATCAGCCCCAGCATTTT
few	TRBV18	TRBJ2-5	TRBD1	CASSPSGTEETQYF	TGTGCCAGCTCACCTTCCGGGACAGAAGAGACCCAGTACTTC
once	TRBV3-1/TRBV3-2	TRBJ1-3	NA	CASSPLSGNTIYF	TGTGCCAGCAGCCCTCTCTCTGGAAACACCATATATTTT
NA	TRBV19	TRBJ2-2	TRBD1	CASSAPGQTGELFF	TGTGCCAGTAGTGCGCCGGGACAGACCGGGGAGCTGTTTTTT
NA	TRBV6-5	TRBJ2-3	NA	CASSYIFFGSTDTQYF	TGTGCCAGCAGTTATATTTTCTTCGGGAGCACAGATACGCAGTATTTT
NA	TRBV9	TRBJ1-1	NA	CASSQANTEAFF	TGTGCCAGCAGCCAAGCGAACACTGAAGCTTTCTTT